Each of the 24 T cell receptor beta chains below was sequenced from the same sample in a study of CD8+ T cells in alopecia areata (dated by TCRdb to the late 2010s). According to the study, the label for this sample's time point signals: roughly 26 weeks on oral tofacitinib. What this sample's treatment or condition label stands for: oral pan-JAK inhibitor, 5-10 mg twice daily. The library was made by the immunoSEQ multiplex PCR assay. For TCR sequencing, RNA was extracted from every sample and reverse transcribed into cDNA to serve as template. Drawn from immuneACCESS, this table holds only the in-frame rearrangements with V and J called that TCRdb kept. Clones are partly lost; checked studies trace under half to an unresolved V gene and leave the rest unexplained. Across this sample there are around 190,000 clones, with 60% seen only once. The ten largest make up 1% of the sample. The sequences come from CD4+ T cells sorted from blood, collected at week 24, from a patient treated with tofacitinib. These receptors all come from a human donor with alopecia areata.

The V call is TRBV11-2, the J call TRBJ1-5; D may be TRBD1 (6 bases). Per the germline V gene, CDR1 is SGHAT and CDR2 is FQNNGV. V was cut by 5 bases and J by 5 bases, with 13 bases left in between. This CDR3 has 14 residues. This CDR3 is CASSPRGGDQPQHF. In DNA form, the CDR3 reads TGTGCCAGCAGCCCGAGAGGGGGAGATCAGCCCCAGCATTTT.

Note on this clone: The junction departs from germline at one end; a sequencing error may be responsible. This same CDR3 is encoded by further DNA sequences in the sample. The rearrangement joins TRBV29-1 to TRBJ1-1; weak D call: TRBD1 (6 bases). This CDR3 has 13 residues. Germline CDR1 SQVTM, CDR2 ANQGSEA. The CDR3 reads CSVEGQQNTEAFF. The DNA for the CDR3 is TGCAGCGTGGAAGGACAGCAAAACACTGAAGCTTTCTTT. The full variable domain, its missing parts supplied by reference TRBV29-1 and TRBJ1-1, is SAVISQKPSRDICQRGTSLTIQCQVDSQVTMMFWYRQQPGQSLTLIATANQGSEATYESGFVIDKFPISRPNLTFSTLTVSNMSPEDSSIYLCSVEGQQNTEAFFGQGTRLTVV.

This rearrangement joins TRBV30 to TRBJ1-1; no clear D gene. Per the germline V gene, CDR1 is GTSNPN and CDR2 is SVGIG (reference sequence). Deletions cut 1 base from V and 0 bases from J, with 6 bases between. The CDR3 is made up of 13 amino acids. The CDR3 spells CAWSGPVNTEAFF. The DNA of the CDR3 is TGTGCCTGGAGTGGGCCGGTGAACACTGAAGCTTTCTTT.

This chain connects TRBV9 to TRBJ1-2, with D perhaps matching TRBD1 (5 bases). The CDR3 has 15 amino acids. The V gene's germline CDR1 is SGDLS and CDR2 YYNGEE. V shed 3 bases and J shed 8 bases, with 20 bases lying between them. CDR3 in amino acids: CASSEKGTQGLGYTF. DNA for the CDR3: TGTGCCAGCAGCGAGAAAGGGACTCAGGGATTAGGCTACACCTTC.

This chain uses TRBV7-4 with TRBJ1-1; D perhaps matches TRBD1 (5 bases). Trimming pared 2 bases from V and 2 bases from J, leaving 15 bases between. Germline assignment: CDR1 SGHVT and CDR2 SQSDAQ. The CDR3 consists of 16 residues. CDR3 in amino acids: CASSLYPGDLNTEAFF. Written as DNA, the CDR3 is TGTGCCAGCAGCTTATATCCGGGGGACCTTAACACTGAAGCTTTCTTT.

This clone was counted a few times. V gene TRBV29-1 combines with J gene TRBJ2-1, with 9 bases fitting TRBD1. Germline CDR1 reads SQVTM; CDR2 reads ANQGSEA. The CDR3 sequence is 11 residues long. Trimming took 6 bases from V and 9 from J; bases not matched to a gene: 3. This CDR3 is CSVGDRAEQFF. The CDR3 DNA follows: TGCAGCGTGGGGGACAGGGCTGAGCAGTTCTTC.

The chain employs TRBV29-1 and TRBJ1-2; 9 nucleotides line up with TRBD1. The germline gives CDR1 SQVTM, CDR2 ANQGSEA. The V gene end was trimmed by 7 bases and the J gene end by 6 bases; junction bases not matched to a gene: 6. The CDR3 loop spans 12 amino acids. The chain's CDR3 is CSAHTGGNGYTF. CDR3 coding DNA: TGCAGCGCCCATACAGGGGGCAATGGCTACACCTTC.

J is TRBJ1-5 and V is TRBV9, with 8 positions matching TRBD1. Germline V CDR1 and CDR2: SGDLS, YYNGEE. CDR3 length equals 15 residues. Germline trimming cut 4 bases from V and 1 base from J; bases unmatched to any gene: 4. The CDR3: CASSTGQGSNQPQHF. CDR3 bases: TGTGCCAGCAGCACCGGACAGGGAAGCAATCAGCCCCAGCATTTT.

This clone has more than one count but fewer than ten. This rearrangement joins TRBV11-2 to TRBJ1-5, with D uncertain. The ends were cut back, 5 bases at V and 0 bases at J, with 8 bases in the middle. Germline V CDR1 and CDR2: SGHAT, FQNNGV. The length of the CDR3 is 14 residues. The CDR3 DNA reads as TGTGCCAGCAGCCTACGGATTAGCAATCAGCCCCAGCATTTT. Protein sequence: CASSLRISNQPQHF.

This clone was counted only a few times. The chain is built from TRBV7-9 and TRBJ2-6; perhaps TRBD2 as D (6 bases). The CDR3 is made up of 15 amino acids. The germline V gene encodes CDR1 SEHNR and CDR2 FQNEAQ (reference sequence). V was cut by 5 bases and J by 1 base, with 9 bases left in between. DNA for the CDR3: TGTGCCAGCAGCCCGGGGGTATCTGGGGCCAACGTCCTGACTTTC. Its protein product is CASSPGVSGANVLTF.

This clone turned up a few times. The rearrangement uses TRBV12-5 and TRBJ2-3; the D is unclear. The V gene lost 3 bases and the J gene lost 3 bases, with 7 bases spanning the gap. Looked up from germline, CDR1 is LGHNT and CDR2 is FRNRAP. The CDR3 contains 13 residues. CDR3 sequence reads: CASGFTETDTQYF. DNA of the CDR3: TGTGCTAGTGGTTTTACCGAAACAGATACGCAGTATTTT. Combining the CDR3 with reference TRBV12-5 and TRBJ2-3 gives the whole variable domain DARVTQTPRHKVTEMGQEVTMRCQPILGHNTVFWYRQTMMQGLELLAYFRNRAPLDDSGMPKDRFSAEMPDATLATLKIQPSEPRDSAVYFCASGFTETDTQYFGPGTRLTVL.

This chain connects TRBV5-1 to TRBJ1-1; 7 positions match TRBD1. Per germline, CDR1 SGHRS and CDR2 YFSETQ. This CDR3 is built from 15 residues. The V gene end was trimmed by 4 bases and the J gene end by 1 base; junction bases not matched to a gene: 7. In DNA form, the CDR3 reads TGCGCCAGCAGCCCAACAGGGGTCCCGAACACTGAAGCTTTCTTT. Encoded protein: CASSPTGVPNTEAFF.

This clone was observed once. The genes are TRBV2 and TRBJ1-1; possibly TRBD1 for D (5 bases). CDR3 length equals 13 residues. Germline V gene data show CDR1 as SNHLY and CDR2 as FYNNEI. V gave up 6 bases and J gave up 3 bases, with 11 bases separating them. CDR3 DNA: TGTGCCAGCAGGACAGTGAGGGACACTGAAGCTTTCTTT. Its translation is CASRTVRDTEAFF.

This clone was recorded once. The V gene is TRBV2, the J gene TRBJ1-1; D remains ambiguous. In germline, CDR1 is SNHLY, CDR2 FYNNEI. This CDR3 contains 13 residues. Trimming removed 3 bases from V and 4 bases from J, with 9 bases in between. CDR3 sequence: CASSDGSGTEAFF. DNA of the CDR3: TGTGCCAGCAGTGACGGATCCGGCACTGAAGCTTTCTTT. Filled out from reference TRBV2 and TRBJ1-1, the complete variable domain reads EPEVTQTPSHQVTQMGQEVILRCVPISNHLYFYWYRQILGQKVEFLVSFYNNEISEKSEIFDDQFSVERPDGSNFTLKIRSTKLEDSAMYFCASSDGSGTEAFFGQGTRLTVV.

The chain carries TRBV19 and TRBJ2-2, with 7 bases aligning to TRBD2. This CDR3 has 15 amino acids. V was pared by 10 bases and J by 0 bases, with 8 bases of the junction left unmatched. Germline V gene lookup returns CDR1 LNHDA and CDR2 SQIVND (reference sequence). CDR3 in amino acids: CATSQLASNTGELFF. CDR3 in DNA: TGTGCCACCTCACAACTAGCGTCGAACACCGGGGAGCTGTTTTTT. The entire variable domain, with the rest obtained from reference TRBV19 and TRBJ2-2, is as follows: DGGITQSPKYLFRKEGQNVTLSCEQNLNHDAMYWYRQDPGQGLRLIYYSQIVNDFQKGDIAEGYSVSREKKESFPLTVTSAQKNPTAFYLCATSQLASNTGELFFGEGSRLTVL.

This clone turned up a few times. The V gene is TRBV29-1, the J gene TRBJ1-2; no clear D. The CDR3 runs to 10 residues. Germline lookup yields CDR1 SQVTM and CDR2 ANQGSEA. Trimming cost V 5 bases and J 6 bases, with 7 bases left between them. The CDR3 bases are TGCAGCGTTCAGAGGGATGGCTACACCTTC. Protein: CSVQRDGYTF.

CDR3 DNA sequence: TGCAGCGTTGGGGGAAAGAACTATGGCTACACCTTC. Its protein product is CSVGGKNYGYTF. V is TRBV29-1 and J is TRBJ1-2; D gene ambiguous. The CDR3 sequence is 12 residues long. V dropped 4 bases and J dropped 2 bases, with 8 bases sitting between them. Germline CDR1 and CDR2: SQVTM and ANQGSEA.

The chain uses TRBV29-1 and TRBJ1-2; 9 bases align to TRBD1. The germline CDR1 and CDR2 sequences are SQVTM and ANQGSEA. The CDR3 is 13 residues long. After removal of 3 bases from V and 8 bases from J, the junction contained 7 bases not matched to a gene. This chain's CDR3 is CSVDARDRDGYTF. In nucleotides, the CDR3 is TGCAGCGTTGATGCCCGGGACAGGGACGGCTACACCTTC.

This clone has just one count. The gene calls are TRBV4-3 and TRBJ2-7, with 11 nucleotides matching TRBD1. Germline loops: CDR1 LGHNA, CDR2 YSLEER. The CDR3 spans 17 residues. The trim removed 0 bases at V and 4 bases at J, leaving 8 bases unmatched. The DNA for the CDR3 is TGCGCCAGCAGCCAAGAGTGGACAGGGGGCGCGGTATACGAGCAGTACTTC. Amino acids: CASSQEWTGGAVYEQYF.

This clone has just a few counts. This chain joins TRBV2 and TRBJ1-1; no firm D call. The germline V gene has CDR1 SNHLY and CDR2 FYNNEI. V shed 5 bases and J shed 1 base, with 11 bases lying between them. The CDR3 contains 14 residues. CDR3 protein: CASSNLPGNTEAFF. CDR3 DNA sequence: TGTGCCAGCAGTAACCTCCCAGGGAACACTGAAGCTTTCTTT.

In this sample, this clone turned up once. The chain has TRBV5-6 and TRBJ2-5, with D perhaps matching TRBD2 (5 bases). Deletions cut 4 bases from V and 7 bases from J, with 17 bases between. The V gene's germline CDR1 is SGHDT and CDR2 YYEEEE. There are 14 residues in the CDR3. The CDR3 DNA sequence: TGTGCCAGCAGCCTCCGGGCCAGACGGGGGACCCAGTACTTC. Amino acids: CASSLRARRGTQYF. Complete variable domain (other parts from reference TRBV5-6 and TRBJ2-5): DAGVTQSPTHLIKTRGQQVTLRCSPKSGHDTVSWYQQALGQGPQFIFQYYEEEERQRGNFPDRFSGHQFPNYSSELNVNALLLGDSALYLCASSLRARRGTQYFGPGTRLLVL.

In its sample, this clone was seen a few times. The chain carries TRBV2 and TRBJ2-3, with D hard to call. Germline V lookup: CDR1 SNHLY, CDR2 FYNNEI. Trimming left V 6 bases short and J 0 bases short, with 19 bases between. The CDR3 is made up of 17 amino acids. The CDR3 nucleotides are TGTGCCAGCAGCCCTACGCTCTCCGCTTTTAGCACAGATACGCAGTATTTT. This codes for CASSPTLSAFSTDTQYF.

The V call is TRBV2, the J call TRBJ1-1, with a weak D call TRBD1 (6 bases). V was pared by 3 bases and J by 3 bases, with 11 bases between. Germline V gene data show CDR1 as SNHLY and CDR2 as FYNNEI. The CDR3 runs 14 residues. In DNA, the CDR3 is TGTGCCAGCAGTGATGAGGGGGGACACACTGAAGCTTTCTTT. Its protein product is CASSDEGGHTEAFF.

The chain is built from TRBV30 and TRBJ1-1; 8 nucleotides align to TRBD1. The CDR3 is made up of 16 amino acids. V lost 3 bases to trimming and J lost 4 bases; unmatched junction nucleotides: 13. Germline assignment: CDR1 GTSNPN and CDR2 SVGIG (reference sequence). Here the CDR3 reads CAWSPGSGGFGTEAFF. The CDR3 DNA reads TGTGCCTGGAGCCCGGGATCAGGGGGCTTTGGCACTGAAGCTTTCTTT.